These 8 T cell receptor beta chains share one sample of origin, sequenced in a study of blood T cell repertoires in COVID-19. Measured with immunoSEQ multiplex PCR; TCRdb has only the in-frame clones, and not every one. The data contain fewer than 150,000 clones, 84% of them seen just once; the ten biggest clones take up under 10%. The sequenced material came from peripheral blood. The receptors were gathered from a woman aged 80 or over in a cohort sampled during active or convalescent COVID-19.

The chain carries TRBV4-1 and TRBJ1-2, with 8 bases lining up with TRBD1. This CDR3 region has 13 residues. Germline lookup yields CDR1 MGHRA and CDR2 YSYEKL. V gave up 3 bases and J gave up 7 bases; unmatched junction bases: 4. CDR3 nucleotides: TGCGCCAGCAGCCACAGGGGGCTAGGTGGCTACACCTTC. It translates to CASSHRGLGGYTF.

V gene TRBV5-1 combines with J gene TRBJ2-1, with no clear D. CDR1 is SGHRS, CDR2 YFSETQ, per germline. The ends were cut back, 3 bases at V and 9 bases at J, with 13 bases in the middle. The length of the CDR3 is 13 residues. For the CDR3, the DNA is TGCGCCAGCAGCTCGAACGTGGCGGTTGAGCAGTTCTTC. Protein: CASSSNVAVEQFF.

V and J are TRBV6-2 or TRBV6-3 and TRBJ1-1; 9 bases match TRBD1. The V segment lost 2 bases and the J segment 2 bases; nucleotides outside the gene matches: 3. Germline loops: CDR1 MNHEY, CDR2 SVGEGT. The CDR3 has 15 amino acids. The CDR3 DNA follows: TGTGCCAGCAGTTACCCCACAGGGGGCAACACTGAAGCTTTCTTT. Translating gives CASSYPTGGNTEAFF.

The rearrangement links TRBV6-6 to TRBJ2-7; TRBD1 agrees at 8 bases. CDR3 length: 12 amino acids. Per germline, CDR1 MNHNY and CDR2 SVGAGI (reference sequence). Trimming at V came to 4 bases and at J to 6 bases, leaving 2 bases not matched to a gene. The CDR3 coding sequence is TGTGCCAGCAGTTTTGACAGGGGCGAGCAGTACTTC. Translation gives CASSFDRGEQYF.

V usage is TRBV6-2 or TRBV6-3 and J usage is TRBJ2-5; weak D call: TRBD2 (7 bases). Germline lookup yields CDR1 MNHEY and CDR2 SVGEGT. V gave up 6 bases and J gave up 2 bases, with 22 bases separating them. The CDR3 is 17 amino acids. The CDR3 sequence: CASSRLGASGTQETQYF. The CDR3 DNA is TGTGCCAGCAGCCGCCTGGGGGCTAGCGGAACGCAAGAGACCCAGTACTTC.

Only a few counts were recorded for this clone. V is TRBV18 and J is TRBJ1-6; TRBD1 is a possible D gene (5 bases). V lost 4 bases, J lost 6 bases, and 10 bases lay in between. The CDR3 covers 14 residues. CDR1 KGHSH and CDR2 LQKENI come from the germline V gene. Here the CDR3 reads CASSLSRVNSPLHF. The CDR3 nucleotides read TGTGCCAGCTCACTAAGCAGGGTTAATTCACCCCTCCACTTT.

This chain connects TRBV7-2 to TRBJ2-3; the D is unclear. Germline V gene sequence: CDR1 SGHTA, CDR2 FQGNSA. With 4 bases removed from V and 8 bases from J, the gap between germline ends came to 16 bases. CDR3 size: 14 residues. Here the CDR3 DNA reads TGTGCCAGCAGCTACCGTGCTGCGTTTCCTACGCAGTATTTT. Protein: CASSYRAAFPTQYF.

The CDR3 nucleotides read TGTGCCAGCAGTGGGGAAGCGGGGGCATACAATGAGCAGTTCTTC. It translates to CASSGEAGAYNEQFF. The rearrangement joins TRBV6-4 to TRBJ2-1, with TRBD2 matching over 8 bases. The CDR3 has 15 residues. Germline V CDR1 and CDR2: MRHNA, SNTAGT. The ends lost 4 bases at V and 4 bases at J; junction bases unmatched: 6.